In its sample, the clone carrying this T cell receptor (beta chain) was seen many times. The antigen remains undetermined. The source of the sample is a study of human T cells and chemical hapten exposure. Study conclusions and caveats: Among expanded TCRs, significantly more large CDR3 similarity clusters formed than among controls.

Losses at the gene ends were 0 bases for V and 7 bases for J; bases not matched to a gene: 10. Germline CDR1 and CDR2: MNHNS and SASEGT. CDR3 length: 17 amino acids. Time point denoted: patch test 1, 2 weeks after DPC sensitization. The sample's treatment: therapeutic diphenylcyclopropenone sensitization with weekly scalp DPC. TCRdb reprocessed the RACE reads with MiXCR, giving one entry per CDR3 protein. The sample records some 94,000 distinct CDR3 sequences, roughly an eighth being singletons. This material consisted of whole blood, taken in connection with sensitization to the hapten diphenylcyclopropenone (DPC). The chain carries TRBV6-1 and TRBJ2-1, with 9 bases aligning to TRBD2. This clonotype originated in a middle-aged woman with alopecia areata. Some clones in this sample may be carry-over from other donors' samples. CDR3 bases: TGTGCCAGCAGTGAAGCGTGGCGAGCGGGAGGAGCGAATGAGCAGTTCTTC. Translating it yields CASSEAWRAGGANEQFF.